These 5 T cell receptor beta chains originate from one sample sequenced in a study of technical replicates of blood from several donors. Method: immunoSEQ multiplex PCR; TCRdb's copy keeps in-frame clones and lacks some. The sample contains fewer than 85,000 clones, over 90% of which appear only once. Sequenced sample: T cells isolated from PBMCs. Every receptor here comes from a human donor in good health.

The genes are TRBV4-1 and TRBJ2-1; 10 bases agree with TRBD2. CDR1 is MGHRA and CDR2 is YSYEKL in the germline V gene. The CDR3 totals 16 residues. Germline trimming cut 5 bases from V and 3 bases from J; bases unmatched to any gene: 7. DNA of the CDR3: TGCGCCAGCAGCTATCCCGGGACTAGCGACTACAATGAGCAGTTCTTC. Translating it yields CASSYPGTSDYNEQFF.

V gene TRBV27 combines with J gene TRBJ2-1; no firm D call. The V gene lost 3 bases and the J gene lost 1 base, with 4 bases spanning the gap. There are 13 residues in the CDR3. CDR1 is MNHEY, CDR2 SMNVEV, per germline (reference sequence). CDR3 DNA sequence: TGTGCCAGCAGTTTTGAGTCCTACAATGAGCAGTTCTTC. Protein: CASSFESYNEQFF.

V gene TRBV2 combines with J gene TRBJ1-1; D unresolved. V was trimmed by 7 bases and J by 1 base, leaving 13 bases between them. This CDR3 comprises 14 residues. Germline values: CDR1 SNHLY, CDR2 FYNNEI. CDR3 nucleotide sequence: TGTGCCAGCATATTAACGTGGGCGAACACTGAAGCTTTCTTT. Translating gives CASILTWANTEAFF.

The V and J genes are TRBV28 and TRBJ1-2; no clear D. With 4 bases removed from V and 3 bases from J, the gap between germline ends came to 15 bases. Germline V gene lookup returns CDR1 MDHEN and CDR2 SYDVKM. This CDR3 has 15 amino acids. The DNA of the CDR3 is TGTGCCAGCAGTTCCCCAACACCACGTGACTATGGCTACACCTTC. Translation: CASSSPTPRDYGYTF.

This chain joins TRBV5-8 and TRBJ2-5; TRBD1 matches at 10 bases. Germline assignment: CDR1 SGHTS and CDR2 YDEGEE. This CDR3 contains 15 residues. V was clipped by 4 bases and J by 5 bases; unmatched bases: 8. The CDR3 is CASSAPTGGPETQYF. The CDR3 DNA follows: TGTGCCAGCAGCGCCCCGACAGGGGGCCCGGAGACCCAGTACTTC.